Each of the 5 T cell receptor beta chains below was sequenced from the same sample in a study of shared clonotypes between healthy human individuals. Assay used: immunoSEQ multiplex PCR; TCRdb lists only in-frame clones, some missing. The data hold roughly 2 million clones, with under 97% observed a single time. Input material: naive CD4+ T cells sorted from blood. Documented subset: CD45RA+ positively selected. Receptor source: a man aged 18-30 years in good health.

Of note for this clone: Other DNA sequences in the sample encode the same CDR3. The chain joins TRBV7-9 to TRBJ1-1; the D is unclear. Germline values: CDR1 SEHNR, CDR2 FQNEAQ (reference sequence). The CDR3 consists of 13 residues. Trimming stripped 2 bases from V and 1 base from J, with 5 bases between. CDR3 DNA sequence: TGTGCCAGCAGCTTATCTGGGAACACTGAAGCTTTCTTT. Residues: CASSLSGNTEAFF.

This chain links TRBV15 with TRBJ2-4; D might be TRBD1 (6 bases). With 9 bases removed from V and 3 bases from J, the gap between germline ends came to 9 bases. CDR3 size: 12 residues. Germline V lookup: CDR1 LNHNV, CDR2 YYDKDF (reference sequence). CDR3 loop: CATTDSKNIQYF. Here the CDR3 DNA reads TGTGCCACAACGGACAGCAAAAACATTCAGTACTTC. Full variable domain (remainder filled in from reference TRBV15 and TRBJ2-4): DAMVIQNPRYQVTQFGKPVTLSCSQTLNHNVMYWYQQKSSQAPKLLFHYYDKDFNNEADTPDNFQSRRPNTSFCFLDIRSPGLGDTAMYLCATTDSKNIQYFGAGTRLSVL.

The chain joins TRBV7-2 to TRBJ2-7; TRBD1 matches 8 bases. With 3 bases clipped from V and 4 bases from J, the junction kept 5 bases outside the gene matches. This CDR3 spans 14 amino acids. Germline V CDR1 and CDR2: SGHTA, FQGNSA. The CDR3 loop is CASSLLQGAYEQYF. CDR3 sequence (DNA): TGTGCCAGCAGCTTGCTCCAGGGGGCTTACGAGCAGTACTTC.

The chain employs TRBV2 and TRBJ2-7, with a weak D call TRBD1 (7 bases). The CDR3 covers 13 residues. Germline V CDR1 and CDR2: SNHLY, FYNNEI. Between the trimmed V and J ends, which lost 3 bases and 6 bases, there was a span of 12 bases. The CDR3 DNA is TGTGCCAGCAGTGAGCTGCAGGGGGGCGAGCAGTACTTC. As protein: CASSELQGGEQYF.

The CDR3 reads CASSHLSVTGEETQYF. The CDR3 DNA follows: TGTGCCAGCAGTCACCTGTCAGTGACAGGGGAAGAGACCCAGTACTTC. The genes are TRBV6-7 and TRBJ2-5; TRBD1 aligns across 8 bases. TRBV6-7 is an open reading frame whose function is uncertain. The CDR3 has 16 amino acids. V gave up 5 bases and J gave up 3 bases; unmatched junction bases: 11.